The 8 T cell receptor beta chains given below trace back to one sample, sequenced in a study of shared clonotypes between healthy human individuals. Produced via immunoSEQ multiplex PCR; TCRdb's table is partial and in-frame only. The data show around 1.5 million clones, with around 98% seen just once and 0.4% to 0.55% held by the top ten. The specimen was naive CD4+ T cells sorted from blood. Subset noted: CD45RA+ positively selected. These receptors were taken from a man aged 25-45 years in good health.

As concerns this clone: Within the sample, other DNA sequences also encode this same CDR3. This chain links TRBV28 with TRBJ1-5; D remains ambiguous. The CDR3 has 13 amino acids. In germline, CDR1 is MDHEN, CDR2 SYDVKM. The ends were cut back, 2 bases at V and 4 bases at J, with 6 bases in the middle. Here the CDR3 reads CASSLNGNQPQHF. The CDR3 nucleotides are TGTGCCAGCAGTTTAAATGGGAATCAGCCCCAGCATTTT.

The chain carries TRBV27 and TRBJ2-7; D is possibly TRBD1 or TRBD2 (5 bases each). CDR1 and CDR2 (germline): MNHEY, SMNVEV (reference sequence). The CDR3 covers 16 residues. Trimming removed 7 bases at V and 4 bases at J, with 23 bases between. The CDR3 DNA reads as TGTGCCAGCATCAAGCGGTTGGGGCGAGGCCCTTACGAGCAGTACTTC. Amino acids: CASIKRLGRGPYEQYF.

As DNA, the CDR3 is TGTGCCAGCTCACCTGACAGGGGGCATCAGCCCCAGCATTTT. This encodes CASSPDRGHQPQHF. The genes are TRBV18 and TRBJ1-5; 10 positions match TRBD1. Germline V lookup: CDR1 KGHSH, CDR2 LQKENI. This CDR3 has 14 residues. The J segment lost 5 bases and the V segment lost 3 bases, leaving 1 base of the junction unmatched.

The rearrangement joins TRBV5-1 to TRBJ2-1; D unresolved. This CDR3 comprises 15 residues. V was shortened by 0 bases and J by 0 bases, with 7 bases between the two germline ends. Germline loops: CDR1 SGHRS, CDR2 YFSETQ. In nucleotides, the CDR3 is TGCGCCAGCAGCTTGGACTCATACTCCTACAATGAGCAGTTCTTC. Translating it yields CASSLDSYSYNEQFF.

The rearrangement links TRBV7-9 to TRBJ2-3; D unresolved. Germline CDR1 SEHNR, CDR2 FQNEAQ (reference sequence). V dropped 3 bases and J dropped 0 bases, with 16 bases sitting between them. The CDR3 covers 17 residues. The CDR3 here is CASSFGRQTPSTDTQYF. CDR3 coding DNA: TGTGCCAGCAGCTTCGGCCGGCAGACTCCTAGCACAGATACGCAGTATTTT.

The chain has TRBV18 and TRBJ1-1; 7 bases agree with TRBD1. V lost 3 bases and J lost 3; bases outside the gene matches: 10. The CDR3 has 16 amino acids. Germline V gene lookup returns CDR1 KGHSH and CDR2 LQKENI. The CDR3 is CASSPRQGGRYTEAFF. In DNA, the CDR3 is TGTGCCAGCTCACCGAGACAGGGAGGGAGATACACTGAAGCTTTCTTT. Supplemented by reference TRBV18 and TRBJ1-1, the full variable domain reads NAGVMQNPRHLVRRRGQEARLRCSPMKGHSHVYWYRQLPEEGLKFMVYLQKENIIDESGMPKERFSAEFPKEGPSILRIQQVVRGDSAAYFCASSPRQGGRYTEAFFGQGTRLTVV.

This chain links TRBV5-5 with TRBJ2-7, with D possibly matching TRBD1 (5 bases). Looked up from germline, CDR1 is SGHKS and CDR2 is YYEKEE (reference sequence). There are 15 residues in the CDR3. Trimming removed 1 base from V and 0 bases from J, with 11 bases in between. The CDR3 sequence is CASSLPGQISYEQYF. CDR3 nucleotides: TGTGCCAGCAGCTTGCCAGGGCAGATCTCCTACGAGCAGTACTTC.

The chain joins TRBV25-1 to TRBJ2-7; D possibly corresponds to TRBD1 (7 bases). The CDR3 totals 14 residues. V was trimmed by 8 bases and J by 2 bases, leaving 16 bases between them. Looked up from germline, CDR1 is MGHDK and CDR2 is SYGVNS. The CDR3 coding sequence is TGTGCCAGCGGTCCGCGGGACAGAGCCTACGAGCAGTACTTC. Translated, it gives CASGPRDRAYEQYF.